A single TCR beta chain is shown here with its context. The junction departs from the called germline gene at one end, perhaps through a read error. This sample is drawn from a study of T cell responses to AZD1222 COVID-19 vaccine. Measured with immunoSEQ multiplex PCR; TCRdb has only the in-frame clones, and not every one. This table holds 140,000 to 150,000 clones, 80% to 90% found once. Germline V gene data show CDR1 as LNHDA and CDR2 as SQIVND (reference sequence). The CDR3 consists of 12 residues. The clonotype comes from an adult in good health. Sequencing was performed on peripheral blood, taken on day 0 of AZD1222 vaccination. This chain uses TRBV19 with TRBJ1-4; D not certain. The CDR3 coding sequence is TGTGCTAGTAGTCGGATCGATGAAAAACTGTTTTTT. It encodes CASSRIDEKLFF.